This TCR beta chain comes out of a study of T cell repertoires in cytomegalovirus infection. About the research overall: CMV infection together with matching HLA type was indicated by public TCR beta signatures. Study-wide points: Dominating the ex vivo response were TCR beta clonotypes that were CMV-specific and HLA-C-restricted. CMV carriers with the relevant HLA were identified by cumulative public TCR beta family frequency.

Details on this clonotype: Its specificity is unknown.

CDR3 size: 16 residues. Germline-derived CDR1 and CDR2 are ENHRY and SYGVKD. V was clipped by 6 bases and J by 5 bases; unmatched bases: 11. TCRdb reanalysed the reads using MiXCR and keeps one entry per CDR3 protein. Seen here are some 280,000 distinct CDR3 sequences, around 15% observed once, and the top ten hold around 9%. This chain uses TRBV10-3 with TRBJ2-1; 9 nucleotides line up with TRBD1. Sequencing was performed on PBMCs. The receptor was isolated from a human donor in good health (CMV status not recorded). Some clones in this sample may be carry-over from other donors' samples. This CDR3 is CAISVSRQGEDNEQFF. The CDR3 bases are TGTGCCATCAGCGTTTCCAGACAGGGGGAGGACAATGAGCAGTTCTTC.